This TCR beta chain was found in a study of beta chain features in type 1 diabetes (dated by TCRdb to the late 2010s). Background on the whole study: Patients and healthy donors did not differ in mean age, gender distribution, total cell number or subset yield. A total of some 100,000,000 sorted cells were examined across all samples, and the number of cells per subset was strongly correlated with RNA yield. The study compared the TCRB repertoires of sorted circulating CD4+ T cell subsets in recently diagnosed type 1 diabetes patients with those in matched healthy donors. Whereas all 30 or so donors provided naive and central memory subsets, regulatory and stem cell-like memory subsets were isolated from just 8 patients and roughly 8 healthy donors. On the study overall, not on this receptor specifically: In all four CD4+ subsets, TCRB CDR3 length was moderately but significantly shorter in type 1 diabetes patients. PCR may preferentially amplify shorter templates, but because patient and control samples were amplified and corrected together, any resulting skew would affect both groups equally. Because small numbers of individuals were included in the HLA sub-analyses, any influence of HLA type on TCRB rearrangement was left unresolved. Naive, central memory and regulatory TCRB repertoires appeared to be more alike among patients than among healthy donors. Because cDNA was sequenced instead of genomic DNA, activated cells with high expression could be over-represented, although the groups did not differ in activation or CD3 levels. At VDJ recombination sites, patients with type 1 diabetes made fewer insertions and deleted more nucleotides, a pattern implying thymic rearrangement abnormalities.

From each donor, a single peripheral blood sample of 95 to 150 mL on average was drawn into heparinised tubes. Using a panel that included CD45RO, CCR7, CD25, CD127, CD95 and CD27, naive, central memory, regulatory and stem cell-like memory CD4+ T cells were sorted on a BD FACSAria II. A purity above 95% was achieved for all sorted populations. PBMCs were separated immediately by Lymphoprep density gradient centrifugation and were stained directly, without being cultured. Samples were stained and sorted in pairs, with one healthy donor and one patient per experiment, so that batch effects were minimized. The High Capacity cDNA Reverse Transcription Kit was used to reverse transcribe all of the isolated RNA, meaning that expressed TCRB transcripts were what got sequenced. Naive, central memory and regulatory T cell samples underwent deep immunoSEQ sequencing, averaging about 3.57 million total reads per sample. After sorted cells were lysed in RLT buffer, RNA was extracted with DNase-treated RNeasy Micro or Mini kits, with the choice depending on cell number. To prevent cross-contamination, every cell subset was processed on its own, while patient and healthy donor samples were processed together. Using the immunoSEQ multiplex PCR, TCRB sequences were amplified from cDNA into 87-bp fragments spanning the CDR3 region. Sequencing of the amplicons was done on the Illumina HiSeq platform. Turning to the authors' computational methods: Synthetic template baselines were used to correct PCR bias computationally, reads within Hamming distance 2 were collapsed, and singletons that could not be merged were discarded. By aligning reads against IMGT, V, D and J genes, CDR3 length, and insertions or deletions at six rearrangement sites were assigned. Within each subset, clonotype counts were normalized to the number of sorted cells before true diversity and Gini coefficients were calculated with the tcR R package. The overlap coefficient, calculated on TCRB nucleotide sequences, was used to measure repertoire sharing. As a proxy for the pre-selection repertoire, out-of-frame TCRB sequences from naive cells were analyzed. This immuneACCESS table, as held by TCRdb, lists in-frame sequences with V and J called but not all clones. Of the missing ones, under half trace to an unresolved V gene in checked studies; the others have no known cause. Clonal size and the V and J genes are those of that table, whereas D and trimming came from the DNA. Within this sample are 970,000 or so clones, with roughly 15% of them counted one time only. The ten largest clonotypes hold 0.02% to 0.03% of the sample.

As concerns this clone: It has no known antigen specificity. No quality values exist for individual bases; no much larger clone is one base distant.

As encoded in the germline V gene (reference sequence), CDR1 is SEHNR while CDR2 is FQNEAQ. Reading from cysteine to phenylalanine, the CDR3 counts 14 amino acids. The kept DNA is CDR3 alone, 42 bases in frame from the first base. Cut back by 1 base and 6 bases, the V and J ends lie 11 bases apart. Sequencing input: naive CD4+ T cells from blood. In light of the paper, this sample's cell subset or site label describes: true naive CD4+ T cells. The receptor's source is a woman younger than 35 in good health. The sequence joins TRBV7-9 to TRBJ2-3; TRBD1 is a possible D gene, resting on 5 matching bases. The nucleotide sequence reads as follows: TGTGCCAGCAGCTTAGGCTACTGGGGCGATACGCAGTATTTT. This sequence encodes CASSLGYWGDTQYF.